This T cell receptor beta chain was retrieved from a study of blood T cell repertoires in COVID-19. Study context: Nucleic acid was either cDNA or gDNA, and it came from T cells, B-cell-depleted T cells, or PBMCs.

Authors' data handling: Reference gene primer amplification in the assay estimated nucleated cell counts. TCRdb's copy holds only in-frame clones and misses some; the assay was immunoSEQ multiplex PCR. Clone size and the V and J calls come from that table; the DNA yielded D and trimming. The sample includes 90,000 to 120,000 clones, about four fifths of them seen just once. The CDR3 contains 16 residues. The germline V gene encodes CDR1 SGHRS and CDR2 YFSETQ. Trimming removed 4 bases at V and 2 bases at J, with 13 bases between. The TCR originated in a man in his 70s with acute or convalescent COVID-19. This chain joins TRBV5-1 and TRBJ1-6, with D hard to call. Input material: peripheral blood. The CDR3 loop is CASSPEGSAYNSPLHF. The CDR3 bases are TGCGCCAGCAGCCCCGAGGGTAGCGCCTATAATTCACCCCTCCACTTT.